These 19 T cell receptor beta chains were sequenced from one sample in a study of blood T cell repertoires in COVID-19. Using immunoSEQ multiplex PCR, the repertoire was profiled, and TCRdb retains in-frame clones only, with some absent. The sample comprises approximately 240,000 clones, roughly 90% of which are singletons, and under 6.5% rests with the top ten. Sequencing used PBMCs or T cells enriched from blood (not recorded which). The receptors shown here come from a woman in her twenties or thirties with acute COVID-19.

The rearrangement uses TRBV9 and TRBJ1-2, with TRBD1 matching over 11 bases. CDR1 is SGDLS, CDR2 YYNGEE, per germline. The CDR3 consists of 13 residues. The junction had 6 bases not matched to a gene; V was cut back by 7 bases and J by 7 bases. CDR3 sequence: CASHRTGGLGYTF. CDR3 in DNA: TGTGCCAGCCACCGGACAGGGGGCCTTGGCTACACCTTC. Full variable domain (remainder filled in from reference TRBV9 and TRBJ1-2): DSGVTQTPKHLITATGQRVTLRCSPRSGDLSVYWYQQSLDQGLQFLIQYYNGEERAKGNILERFSAQQFPDLHSELNLSSLELGDSALYFCASHRTGGLGYTFGSGTRLTVV.

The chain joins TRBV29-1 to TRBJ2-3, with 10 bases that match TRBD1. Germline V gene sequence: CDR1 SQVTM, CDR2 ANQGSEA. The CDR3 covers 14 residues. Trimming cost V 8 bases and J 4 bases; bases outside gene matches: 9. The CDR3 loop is CSFSGGQGPDTQYF. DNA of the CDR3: TGCAGCTTCAGTGGGGGACAGGGGCCAGATACGCAGTATTTT.

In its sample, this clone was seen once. The CDR3 DNA sequence: TGTGCCATCAGTGAGTCGACCAGGGTCTCTGGGGCCAACGTCCTGACTTTC. Protein product: CAISESTRVSGANVLTF. The chain uses TRBV10-3 and TRBJ2-6; perhaps TRBD1 as D (5 bases). Trimming stripped 0 bases from V and 0 bases from J, with 9 bases between. The CDR3 spans 17 residues. Germline loops: CDR1 ENHRY, CDR2 SYGVKD.

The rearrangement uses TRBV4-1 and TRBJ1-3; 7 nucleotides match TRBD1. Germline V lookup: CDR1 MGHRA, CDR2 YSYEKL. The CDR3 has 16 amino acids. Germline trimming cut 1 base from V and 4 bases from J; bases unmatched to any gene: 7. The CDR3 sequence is CASSQVAGTAGNTIYF. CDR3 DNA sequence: TGCGCCAGCAGCCAAGTTGCCGGGACAGCCGGAAACACCATATATTTT.

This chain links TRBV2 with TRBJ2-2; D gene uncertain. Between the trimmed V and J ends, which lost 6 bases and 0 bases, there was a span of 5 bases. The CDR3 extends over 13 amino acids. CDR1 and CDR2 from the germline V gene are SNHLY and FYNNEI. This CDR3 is CASSPANTGELFF. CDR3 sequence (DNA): TGTGCCAGCAGCCCAGCGAACACCGGGGAGCTGTTTTTT. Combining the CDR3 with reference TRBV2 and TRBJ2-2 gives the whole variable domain EPEVTQTPSHQVTQMGQEVILRCVPISNHLYFYWYRQILGQKVEFLVSFYNNEISEKSEIFDDQFSVERPDGSNFTLKIRSTKLEDSAMYFCASSPANTGELFFGEGSRLTVL.

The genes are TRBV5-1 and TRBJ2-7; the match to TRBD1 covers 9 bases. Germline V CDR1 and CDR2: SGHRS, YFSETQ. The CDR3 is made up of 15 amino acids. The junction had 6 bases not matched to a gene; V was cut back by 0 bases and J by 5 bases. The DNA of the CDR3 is TGCGCCAGCAGCTTGGACAGGGGGCCTATTGACGAGCAGTACTTC. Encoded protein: CASSLDRGPIDEQYF.

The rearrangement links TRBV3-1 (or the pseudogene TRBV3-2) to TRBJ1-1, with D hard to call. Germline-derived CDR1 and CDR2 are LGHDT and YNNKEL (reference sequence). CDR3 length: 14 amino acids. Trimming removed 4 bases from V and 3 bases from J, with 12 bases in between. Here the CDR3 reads CASSPRSVYTEAFF. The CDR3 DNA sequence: TGTGCCAGCAGCCCCCGGTCCGTGTACACTGAAGCTTTCTTT.

Here the CDR3 DNA reads TGTGCCAGCAGTCCCAGCGAAACCTACGAGCAGTACTTC. Translated: CASSPSETYEQYF. The J gene is TRBJ2-7, the V gene TRBV21-1; the tabulated D call, TRBD2, remains unverified against the DNA. TRBV21-1 is tagged as a pseudogene. The CDR3 has 13 residues.

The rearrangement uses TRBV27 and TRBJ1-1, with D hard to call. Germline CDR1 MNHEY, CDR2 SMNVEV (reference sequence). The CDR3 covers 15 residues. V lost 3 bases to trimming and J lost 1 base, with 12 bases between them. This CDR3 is CASSLGPQANTEAFF. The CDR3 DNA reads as TGTGCCAGCAGTTTGGGCCCCCAAGCGAACACTGAAGCTTTCTTT.

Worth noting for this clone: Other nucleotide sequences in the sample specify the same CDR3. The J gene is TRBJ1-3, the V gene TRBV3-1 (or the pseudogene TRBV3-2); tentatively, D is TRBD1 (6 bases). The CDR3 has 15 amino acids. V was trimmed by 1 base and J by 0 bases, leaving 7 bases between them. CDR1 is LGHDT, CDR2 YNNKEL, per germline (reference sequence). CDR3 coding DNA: TGTGCCAGCAGCCAAGGGACAGCCTCTGGAAACACCATATATTTT. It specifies CASSQGTASGNTIYF.

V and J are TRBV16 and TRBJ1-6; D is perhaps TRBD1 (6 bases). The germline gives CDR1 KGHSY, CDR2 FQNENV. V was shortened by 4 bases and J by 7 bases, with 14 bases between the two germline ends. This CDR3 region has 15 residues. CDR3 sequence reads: CASSRTDSLNSPLHF. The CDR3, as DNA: TGTGCCAGCAGCCGAACGGACAGCCTAAATTCACCCCTCCACTTT.

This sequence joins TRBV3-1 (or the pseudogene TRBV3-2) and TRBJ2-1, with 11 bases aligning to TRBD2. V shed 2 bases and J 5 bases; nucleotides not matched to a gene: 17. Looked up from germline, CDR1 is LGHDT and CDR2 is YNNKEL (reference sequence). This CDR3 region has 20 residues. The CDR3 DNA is TGTGCCAGCAGCCAACCTATTAGCGGGAGGGCAGACTACTACGACAATGAGCAGTTCTTC. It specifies CASSQPISGRADYYDNEQFF.

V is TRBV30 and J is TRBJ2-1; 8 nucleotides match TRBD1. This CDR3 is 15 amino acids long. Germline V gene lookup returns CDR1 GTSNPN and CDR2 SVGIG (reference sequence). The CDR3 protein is CALAPTDRETNEQFF. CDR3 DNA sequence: TGTGCTTTGGCCCCTACGGACAGGGAAACTAATGAGCAGTTCTTC.

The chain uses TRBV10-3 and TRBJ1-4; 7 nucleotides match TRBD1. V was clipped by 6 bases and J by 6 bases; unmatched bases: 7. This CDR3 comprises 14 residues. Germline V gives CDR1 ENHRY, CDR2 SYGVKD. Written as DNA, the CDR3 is TGTGCCATCAGGAAATCAGACAGGGATGAAAAACTGTTTTTT. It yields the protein CAIRKSDRDEKLFF.

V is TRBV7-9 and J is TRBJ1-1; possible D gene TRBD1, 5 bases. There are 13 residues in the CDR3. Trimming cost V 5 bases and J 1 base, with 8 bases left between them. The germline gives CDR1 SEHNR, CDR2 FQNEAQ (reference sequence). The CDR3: CASSDTGNTEAFF. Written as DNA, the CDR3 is TGTGCCAGCAGCGATACAGGGAACACTGAAGCTTTCTTT.

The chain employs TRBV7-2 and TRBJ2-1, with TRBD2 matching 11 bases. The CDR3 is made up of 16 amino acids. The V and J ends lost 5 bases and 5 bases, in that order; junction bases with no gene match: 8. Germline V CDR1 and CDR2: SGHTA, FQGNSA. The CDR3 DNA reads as TGTGCCAGCAGCCCACCCGGACTAGCGGGTAACAATGAGCAGTTCTTC. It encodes CASSPPGLAGNNEQFF.

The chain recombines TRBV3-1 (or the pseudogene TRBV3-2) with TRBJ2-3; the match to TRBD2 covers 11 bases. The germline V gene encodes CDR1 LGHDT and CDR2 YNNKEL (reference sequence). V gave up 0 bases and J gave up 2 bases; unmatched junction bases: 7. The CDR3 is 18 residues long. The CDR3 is CASSQDWSSGGNTDTQYF. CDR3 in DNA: TGTGCCAGCAGCCAAGATTGGTCTAGCGGGGGGAACACAGATACGCAGTATTTT.

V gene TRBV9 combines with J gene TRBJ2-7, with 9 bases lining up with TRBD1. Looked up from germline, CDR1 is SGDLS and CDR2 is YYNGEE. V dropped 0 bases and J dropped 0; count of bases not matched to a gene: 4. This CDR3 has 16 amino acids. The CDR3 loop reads CASSVDGTGLSYEQYF. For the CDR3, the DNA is TGTGCCAGCAGCGTAGATGGGACAGGGCTCTCCTACGAGCAGTACTTC. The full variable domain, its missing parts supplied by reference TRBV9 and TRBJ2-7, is DSGVTQTPKHLITATGQRVTLRCSPRSGDLSVYWYQQSLDQGLQFLIQYYNGEERAKGNILERFSAQQFPDLHSELNLSSLELGDSALYFCASSVDGTGLSYEQYFGPGTRLTVT.

This CDR3 reads CASSWGRGGPTYEQYF. In DNA form, the CDR3 reads TGTGCCAGCAGCTGGGGTCGGGGGGGCCCTACCTACGAGCAGTACTTC. The V and J genes are TRBV11-2 and TRBJ2-7; 8 bases map to TRBD2. V gave up 4 bases and J gave up 2 bases; unmatched junction bases: 10. Germline lookup yields CDR1 SGHAT and CDR2 FQNNGV. This CDR3 contains 16 residues. Full variable domain (remainder filled in from reference TRBV11-2 and TRBJ2-7): EAGVAQSPRYKIIEKRQSVAFWCNPISGHATLYWYQQILGQGPKLLIQFQNNGVVDDSQLPKDRFSAERLKGVDSTLKIQPAKLEDSAVYLCASSWGRGGPTYEQYFGPGTRLTVT.